Following are 25 T cell receptor beta chains from one sample sequenced in a study of CD4 T cells in relation to SARS-CoV-2 and coronaviruses. The data were produced by immunoSEQ multiplex PCR, yet TCRdb's version contains in-frame clones alone and is incomplete. The table shows approximately 60,000 clones, with roughly 94% occurring only once. The specimen was naive CD4+ T cells from PBMCs. Subset here: naive CD4+ T cells isolated by negative enrichment. The source of these receptors is an adult with COVID-19.

The chain has TRBV7-9 and TRBJ2-1; either TRBD1 or TRBD2 may fit D (5 bases each). Trimming took off 0 bases at V and 7 bases at J, with 7 bases between the two ends. The CDR3 has 13 amino acids. Germline V CDR1 and CDR2: SEHNR, FQNEAQ (reference sequence). The CDR3 spells CASSLAGGNEQFF. CDR3 sequence (DNA): TGTGCCAGCAGCTTAGCTGGGGGAAATGAGCAGTTCTTC.

The gene calls are TRBV15 and TRBJ1-5; D unclear. The CDR3 runs 13 residues. Germline V gives CDR1 LNHNV, CDR2 YYDKDF (reference sequence). With 5 bases removed from V and 8 bases from J, the gap between germline ends came to 13 bases. The CDR3 DNA reads as TGTGCCACCAGCGGGTCCACACTGAAGCCCCAGCATTTT. As protein: CATSGSTLKPQHF.

This clone appeared a single time. The chain carries TRBV28 and TRBJ2-7, with 10 positions matching TRBD1. CDR1 is MDHEN and CDR2 is SYDVKM in the germline V gene. The CDR3 sequence is 14 residues long. V was pared by 5 bases and J by 7 bases, with 8 bases of the junction left unmatched. CDR3 coding DNA: TGTGCCAGCAGTACCGGGACAGGGGTGAGGGAGCAGTACTTC. Amino acids: CASSTGTGVREQYF. Full variable domain (missing parts from reference TRBV28 and TRBJ2-7): DVKVTQSSRYLVKRTGEKVFLECVQDMDHENMFWYRQDPGLGLRLIYFSYDVKMKEKGDIPEGYSVSREKKERFSLILESASTNQTSMYLCASSTGTGVREQYFGPGTRLTVT.

The V and J genes are TRBV7-9 and TRBJ1-2, with unresolved D. The germline V gene has CDR1 SEHNR and CDR2 FQNEAQ (reference sequence). The length of the CDR3 is 13 residues. Trimming left V 5 bases short and J 8 bases short, with 15 bases between. The CDR3 here is CASSPPAILGYTF. The CDR3 nucleotides read TGTGCCAGCAGCCCCCCGGCCATTCTGGGCTACACCTTC.

The genes are TRBV25-1 and TRBJ2-7, with D possibly matching TRBD1 (5 bases). Germline CDR1 and CDR2: MGHDK and SYGVNS. The CDR3 consists of 12 residues. Trimming took off 8 bases at V and 2 bases at J, with 10 bases between the two ends. CDR3 in amino acids: CASGWGPYEQYF. DNA of the CDR3: TGTGCCAGCGGATGGGGCCCCTACGAGCAGTACTTC.

This chain joins TRBV15 and TRBJ2-1; D unresolved. The CDR3 totals 16 residues. Trimming pared 1 base from V and 2 bases from J, leaving 12 bases between. Germline CDR1 reads LNHNV; CDR2 reads YYDKDF (reference sequence). The CDR3 DNA reads TGTGCCACCAGCAGAGTTAACCCCTCCGCCTACAATGAGCAGTTCTTC. Protein product: CATSRVNPSAYNEQFF.

The CDR3 region has the DNA TGTGCCAGCAGCAAAGGACAGAATGAAAAACTGTTTTTT. Its protein product is CASSKGQNEKLFF. The chain uses TRBV21-1 and TRBJ1-4; the table's TRBD1 call for D was not verified on the DNA. TRBV21-1 is flagged as a pseudogene. The CDR3 runs 13 residues.

The gene calls are TRBV28 and TRBJ2-3; 12 bases map to TRBD2. The CDR3 has 13 amino acids. CDR1 and CDR2 (germline): MDHEN, SYDVKM. V lost 6 bases and J lost 5; bases outside the gene matches: 0. The DNA for the CDR3 is TGTGCCAGCAGACTAGCGGGAGGAGATACGCAGTATTTT. The encoded protein is CASRLAGGDTQYF.

This sequence joins TRBV5-5 and TRBJ2-7; D uncertain. The CDR3 is 12 residues long. Looked up from germline, CDR1 is SGHKS and CDR2 is YYEKEE (reference sequence). Trimming took off 3 bases at V and 3 bases at J, with 7 bases between the two ends. The CDR3 sequence: CASSSPHYEQYF. The CDR3 DNA follows: TGTGCCAGCAGCTCCCCTCACTACGAGCAGTACTTC. Looking up the rest from reference TRBV5-5 and TRBJ2-7 gives the full variable domain: DAGVTQSPTHLIKTRGQQVTLRCSPISGHKSVSWYQQVLGQGPQFIFQYYEKEERGRGNFPDRFSARQFPNYSSELNVNALLLGDSALYLCASSSPHYEQYFGPGTRLTVT.

J is TRBJ2-7 and V is TRBV6-5, with 8 positions matching TRBD2. The CDR3 contains 15 residues. V shed 4 bases, J shed 0 bases, and the junction held 5 bases outside the gene matches. Germline-derived CDR1 and CDR2 are MNHEY and SVGAGI. CDR3 coding DNA: TGTGCCAGCAGTTTAAAGCGGGAGCCCTCCTACGAGCAGTACTTC. It encodes CASSLKREPSYEQYF.

The V gene is TRBV18, the J gene TRBJ2-1, with no clear D. Trimming shortened V by 10 bases and J by 0 bases, and 10 bases separated the two germline ends. Germline-derived CDR1 and CDR2 are KGHSH and LQKENI. The length of the CDR3 is 13 residues. CDR3 DNA sequence: TGTGCCACTGCCAAGAGCTCCTACAATGAGCAGTTCTTC. Translated, it gives CATAKSSYNEQFF.

This clone was recorded once. The J gene is TRBJ2-1, the V gene TRBV19, with TRBD1 matching over 7 bases. Germline V gives CDR1 LNHDA, CDR2 SQIVND (reference sequence). CDR3 size: 14 residues. V was clipped by 3 bases and J by 8 bases; unmatched bases: 7. For the CDR3, the DNA is TGTGCCAGTAGTATTCCGGCAGGGGGAGATGAGCAGTTCTTC. Translation: CASSIPAGGDEQFF.

This chain connects TRBV5-1 to TRBJ2-5, with TRBD1 matching 8 bases. Germline V lookup: CDR1 SGHRS, CDR2 YFSETQ. The CDR3 totals 15 residues. The junction had 9 bases not matched to a gene; V was cut back by 4 bases and J by 4 bases. Here the CDR3 DNA reads TGCGCCAGCAGCCAAATGGACAGGGTAGGAGAGACCCAGTACTTC. Amino acids: CASSQMDRVGETQYF.

The rearrangement links TRBV18 to TRBJ2-1; 8 bases line up with TRBD1. V dropped 2 bases and J dropped 6; count of bases not matched to a gene: 6. CDR3 length: 15 amino acids. The germline gives CDR1 KGHSH, CDR2 LQKENI. The CDR3 DNA is TGTGCCAGCTCACCAACAGGACAGGGATTCAATGAGCAGTTCTTC. This translates into CASSPTGQGFNEQFF.

The V call is TRBV19, the J call TRBJ2-2, with 7 bases that match TRBD1. The trim removed 3 bases at V and 0 bases at J, leaving 1 base unmatched. Per the germline V gene, CDR1 is LNHDA and CDR2 is SQIVND (reference sequence). The CDR3 extends over 15 amino acids. The CDR3 bases are TGTGCCAGTAGTATGGGACAGACGAACACCGGGGAGCTGTTTTTT. The encoded protein is CASSMGQTNTGELFF.

The chain couples TRBV18 to TRBJ2-5, with a tentative D call TRBD1 (6 bases). Trimming cost V 3 bases and J 2 bases, with 13 bases left between them. The CDR3 runs 15 residues. Looked up from germline, CDR1 is KGHSH and CDR2 is LQKENI. DNA of the CDR3: TGTGCCAGCTCACCTTTAAGGGACACACAAGAGACCCAGTACTTC. Its translation is CASSPLRDTQETQYF. The variable domain in full, completed from reference TRBV18 and TRBJ2-5, reads NAGVMQNPRHLVRRRGQEARLRCSPMKGHSHVYWYRQLPEEGLKFMVYLQKENIIDESGMPKERFSAEFPKEGPSILRIQQVVRGDSAAYFCASSPLRDTQETQYFGPGTRLLVL.

The chain employs TRBV2 and TRBJ2-3; D remains unclear. Per germline, CDR1 SNHLY and CDR2 FYNNEI. The CDR3 runs 16 residues. Trimming left V 7 bases short and J 0 bases short, with 17 bases between. CDR3 protein: CASNRRGALSTDTQYF. The CDR3 DNA reads TGTGCCAGCAATAGGAGAGGAGCACTTAGCACAGATACGCAGTATTTT. The full variable domain, in which reference TRBV2 and TRBJ2-3 provide the parts outside the CDR3, is EPEVTQTPSHQVTQMGQEVILRCVPISNHLYFYWYRQILGQKVEFLVSFYNNEISEKSEIFDDQFSVERPDGSNFTLKIRSTKLEDSAMYFCASNRRGALSTDTQYFGPGTRLTVL.

The chain combines TRBV7-8 with TRBJ2-7; the D gene is possibly TRBD1 (6 bases). This CDR3 is built from 11 residues. The ends were cut back, 5 bases at V and 9 bases at J, with 11 bases in the middle. Germline CDR1 reads SGHVS; CDR2 reads FQNEAQ. CDR3: CASSRDTPQYF. The CDR3, as DNA: TGTGCCAGCAGCAGGGACACACCGCAGTACTTC.

CDR3 nucleotides: TGTGCCAGCTCCCCCGAAGGGGATACGCAGTATTTT. This gives the protein CASSPEGDTQYF. The chain combines TRBV18 with TRBJ2-3; D is uncertain. The V end was cut by 6 bases, the J end by 6 bases, with 10 bases between. Looked up from germline, CDR1 is KGHSH and CDR2 is LQKENI. This CDR3 spans 12 amino acids. Looking up the rest from reference TRBV18 and TRBJ2-3 gives the full variable domain: NAGVMQNPRHLVRRRGQEARLRCSPMKGHSHVYWYRQLPEEGLKFMVYLQKENIIDESGMPKERFSAEFPKEGPSILRIQQVVRGDSAAYFCASSPEGDTQYFGPGTRLTVL.

The chain combines TRBV28 with TRBJ1-4; TRBD1 might be the D (5 bases). Trimming left V 5 bases short and J 4 bases short, with 14 bases between. Germline CDR1 is MDHEN and CDR2 is SYDVKM. This CDR3 is built from 15 residues. CDR3 DNA sequence: TGTGCCAGCAGTGAATCCGACAGAAATAATGAAAAACTGTTTTTT. Protein sequence: CASSESDRNNEKLFF.

V usage is TRBV27 and J usage is TRBJ2-3; D is unclear. Germline lookup yields CDR1 MNHEY and CDR2 SMNVEV (reference sequence). The CDR3 loop spans 13 amino acids. Between the trimmed V and J ends, which lost 4 bases and 2 bases, there was a span of 7 bases. The DNA of the CDR3 is TGTGCCAGCAGTTGGGTTGACACAGATACGCAGTATTTT. Its translation is CASSWVDTDTQYF.

CDR3 region: CASSQDMRGHLYEQYF. The DNA of the CDR3 is TGCGCCAGCAGCCAAGATATGAGGGGGCACTTATACGAGCAGTACTTC. The rearrangement links TRBV4-3 to TRBJ2-7; TRBD1 aligns across 7 bases. The CDR3 is made up of 16 amino acids. Germline V gives CDR1 LGHNA, CDR2 YSLEER. The V and J ends lost 0 bases and 4 bases, in that order; junction bases with no gene match: 9.

This rearrangement joins TRBV9 to TRBJ2-3; no definite D call. The V gene's germline CDR1 is SGDLS and CDR2 YYNGEE. CDR3 size: 14 residues. V dropped 2 bases and J dropped 3 bases, with 10 bases sitting between them. The DNA of the CDR3 is TGTGCCAGCAGCGTTCTGGCGGATACAGATACGCAGTATTTT. Its protein product is CASSVLADTDTQYF. The full variable domain, with the rest looked up from reference TRBV9 and TRBJ2-3, is DSGVTQTPKHLITATGQRVTLRCSPRSGDLSVYWYQQSLDQGLQFLIQYYNGEERAKGNILERFSAQQFPDLHSELNLSSLELGDSALYFCASSVLADTDTQYFGPGTRLTVL.

The rearrangement links TRBV30 to TRBJ2-5; 9 bases are a match to TRBD1. The J segment lost 0 bases and the V segment lost 5 bases, leaving 7 bases of the junction unmatched. The germline V gene encodes CDR1 GTSNPN and CDR2 SVGIG (reference sequence). There are 15 residues in the CDR3. CDR3 sequence: CAWGTGFSYQETQYF. As DNA, the CDR3 is TGTGCCTGGGGGACAGGGTTCTCGTACCAAGAGACCCAGTACTTC.

This clone was seen once. This chain joins TRBV9 and TRBJ2-1; tentative D call: TRBD1 (6 bases). The CDR3 has 15 amino acids. Trimming cost V 4 bases and J 0 bases, with 11 bases left between them. Germline CDR1 reads SGDLS; CDR2 reads YYNGEE. This CDR3 reads CASSQTGSSYNEQFF. In DNA, the CDR3 is TGTGCCAGCAGCCAAACAGGGAGCTCCTACAATGAGCAGTTCTTC. The whole variable domain, remainder taken from reference TRBV9 and TRBJ2-1, is DSGVTQTPKHLITATGQRVTLRCSPRSGDLSVYWYQQSLDQGLQFLIQYYNGEERAKGNILERFSAQQFPDLHSELNLSSLELGDSALYFCASSQTGSSYNEQFFGPGTRLTVL.